This T cell receptor (beta chain) was recovered during a study of early T cells in non-severe SARS-CoV-2 infection. Across the study: Unpaired chains resulted from sequencing bulk RNA of unsorted whole blood.

Attachment of unique molecular identifiers was made to individual cDNA molecules. MiXCR, run by TCRdb on the 5' RACE reads, gives a single entry per CDR3 protein. Here the sample spans about 33,000 distinct CDR3 sequences, less than 5.5% being singletons. Overall study findings and caveats: In VDJdb matching, anti-spike CD8 responses were favored while private and CD4 specificities went missing.

This clonotype occurred many times. Its antigen remains unidentified. Per the germline V gene, CDR1 is SGHRS and CDR2 is YFSETQ. CDR3 length: 14 residues. Trimming took 0 bases from V and 1 from J, leaving 6 bases between them. Sequencing was done on a sample of whole blood. The chain combines TRBV5-1 with TRBJ2-3, with unresolved D. The sequence came from an adult who was a healthcare worker with PCR-confirmed SARS-CoV-2 infection or an uninfected control (not recorded which). The CDR3 reads CASSLGGGTDTQYF. CDR3 coding DNA: TGCGCCAGCAGCTTGGGAGGCGGCACAGATACGCAGTATTTT.